This passage covers 2 T cell receptor beta chains from one sample sequenced in a study of metastatic and nonmetastatic thyroid tumors. None of the patients had undergone any treatment ahead of thyroid surgery. TCRdb recomputed clones from the PCR reads via MiXCR. The repertoire consists of tens of thousands of clones, with 25% to 30% occurring once and the leading ten covering nearly 10%. Material for sequencing was blood. These receptors came from a female donor with papillary thyroid cancer or a benign thyroid nodule (not recorded which). Some clones in this sample may be carry-over from other donors' samples.

This clone was counted at least ten times. The chain is built from TRBV28 and TRBJ2-2; 8 bases line up with TRBD1. Trimming took 6 bases from V and 5 from J; bases not matched to a gene: 2. Germline V gives CDR1 MDHEN, CDR2 SYDVKM. The CDR3 runs to 13 residues. The CDR3 nucleotides read TGTGCCAGCAGCTACAGGGGGACCGGGGAGCTGTTTTTT. Translation gives CASSYRGTGELFF.

This clone came up many times. V is TRBV12-3 or TRBV12-4 and J is TRBJ2-3, with TRBD2 as a possible D gene (6 bases). V lost 4 bases and J lost 1, with 6 bases in between. CDR3 length: 13 amino acids. The CDR3 DNA follows: TGTGCCAGCAGTTGGGAGGGCACAGATACGCAGTATTTT. It specifies CASSWEGTDTQYF.